The 5 T cell receptor beta chains reported below all come from one sample, sequenced in a study of human T cells and chemical hapten exposure. TCRdb itself ran the RACE reads through MiXCR, one entry per CDR3 protein. This sample has 340,000 or so distinct CDR3 sequences, with roughly 6.9% found just once. Time point indicated: patch test 1, 2 weeks after DPC sensitization. Treatment described: therapeutic diphenylcyclopropenone sensitization with weekly scalp DPC. This specimen was whole blood, taken in connection with sensitization to the hapten diphenylcyclopropenone (DPC). These receptors were taken from a woman aged 18-29 years with alopecia areata. Some clones in this sample may be carry-over from other donors' samples.

In this sample, this clonotype turned up many times. V usage is TRBV2 and J usage is TRBJ2-3; TRBD2 aligns across 8 bases. The germline V gene has CDR1 SNHLY and CDR2 FYNNEI. The J segment lost 4 bases and the V segment lost 4 bases, leaving 1 base of the junction unmatched. This CDR3 contains 13 residues. This chain's CDR3 is CASSGGLADTQYF. The CDR3 nucleotides read TGTGCCAGCAGTGGGGGACTAGCAGATACGCAGTATTTT. Combining the CDR3 with reference TRBV2 and TRBJ2-3 gives the whole variable domain EPEVTQTPSHQVTQMGQEVILRCVPISNHLYFYWYRQILGQKVEFLVSFYNNEISEKSEIFDDQFSVERPDGSNFTLKIRSTKLEDSAMYFCASSGGLADTQYFGPGTRLTVL.

This clonotype turned up a few times. This chain joins TRBV7-9 and TRBJ2-7; tentative D call: TRBD1 (6 bases). Trimming took 5 bases from V and 2 from J, leaving 16 bases between them. The CDR3 loop spans 15 amino acids. Germline CDR1 and CDR2: SEHNR and FQNEAQ (reference sequence). The CDR3 loop is CASSTTGTPAYEQYF. In DNA, the CDR3 is TGTGCCAGCAGCACGACCGGGACACCAGCCTACGAGCAGTACTTC.

Only a few counts were recorded for this clonotype. The chain carries TRBV27 and TRBJ2-7, with D perhaps TRBD1 (6 bases). This CDR3 has 14 residues. Trimming removed 5 bases from V and 4 bases from J, with 15 bases in between. Germline-derived CDR1 and CDR2 are MNHEY and SMNVEV (reference sequence). CDR3 nucleotide sequence: TGTGCCAGCAGTACTACAGGGATACCTTACGAGCAGTACTTC. Translated: CASSTTGIPYEQYF.

This chain joins TRBV6-5 and TRBJ2-7; D uncertain. The CDR3 consists of 14 residues. The V end lost 2 bases, the J end lost 6 bases, and 14 bases lay between the germline ends. Germline values: CDR1 MNHEY, CDR2 SVGAGI. This chain's CDR3 is CASSYEPDVGEQYF. In nucleotides, the CDR3 is TGTGCCAGCAGTTACGAACCCGACGTCGGCGAGCAGTACTTC.

This clonotype was found many times. The chain uses TRBV9 and TRBJ1-6, with 8 bases identical to TRBD1. In germline, CDR1 is SGDLS, CDR2 YYNGEE. J was trimmed by 8 bases and V by 4 bases; bases with no gene match: 5. This CDR3 contains 14 residues. The DNA for the CDR3 is TGTGCCAGCAGCACCCAGGGGGCGGATTCACCCCTCCACTTT. Translation gives CASSTQGADSPLHF.